One and the same sample provided the 19 T cell receptor beta chains below, sequenced in a study of T cell responses to AZD1222 COVID-19 vaccine. Measured with immunoSEQ multiplex PCR; TCRdb has only the in-frame clones, and not every one. This table holds nearly 55,000 clones, roughly 90% found once. Specimen: peripheral blood, collected 28 days after the second AZD1222 dose. The receptors here all came from an adult who received the AZD1222 COVID-19 vaccine.

The rearrangement uses TRBV28 and TRBJ1-1; D unresolved. CDR1 is MDHEN and CDR2 is SYDVKM in the germline V gene. The CDR3 is made up of 15 amino acids. V lost 5 bases and J 6 bases, leaving 19 bases between the germline ends. As DNA, the CDR3 is TGTGCCAGCAGTCCTCAGGTCGGGGTCGTCGCTGAAGCTTTCTTT. This translates into CASSPQVGVVAEAFF.

V is TRBV7-2 and J is TRBJ1-1, with TRBD1 identical over 8 bases. V trimming: 5 bases; J trimming: 1 base; junction bases outside the gene matches: 9. Per the germline V gene, CDR1 is SGHTA and CDR2 is FQGNSA. This CDR3 spans 16 amino acids. CDR3 in DNA: TGTGCCAGCAGCACGCGCCGCGGACAGGGGAACACTGAAGCTTTCTTT. Encoded protein: CASSTRRGQGNTEAFF. Full variable domain (rest looked up from reference TRBV7-2 and TRBJ1-1): GAGVSQSPSNKVTEKGKDVELRCDPISGHTALYWYRQSLGQGLEFLIYFQGNSAPDKSGLPSDRFSAERTGGSVSTLTIQRTQQEDSAVYLCASSTRRGQGNTEAFFGQGTRLTVV.

The chain joins TRBV7-8 to TRBJ2-7; 7 positions agree with TRBD2. Germline V CDR1 and CDR2: SGHVS, FQNEAQ. CDR3 length: 15 residues. V shed 0 bases and J 7 bases; nucleotides not matched to a gene: 9. DNA of the CDR3: TGTGCCAGCAGCTTAGCGCGAGGGACTAAGGCGGAGCAGTACTTC. Translation gives CASSLARGTKAEQYF.

In its sample, this clone was seen a few times. V usage is TRBV29-1 and J usage is TRBJ2-2; TRBD1 agrees at 9 bases. The germline gives CDR1 SQVTM, CDR2 ANQGSEA. This CDR3 is built from 13 residues. The ends lost 5 bases at V and 8 bases at J; junction bases unmatched: 6. The CDR3 is CSVRRDREGELFF. The CDR3 coding sequence is TGCAGCGTTCGCCGGGACAGGGAAGGGGAGCTGTTTTTT.

This chain's CDR3 is CASSRGGGTVSYEQYF. The CDR3 DNA follows: TGTGCCAGCAGCCGAGGGGGGGGGACAGTGTCCTACGAGCAGTACTTC. V is TRBV4-2 and J is TRBJ2-7; the D call may be TRBD1 or TRBD2 (7 bases each). CDR3 length: 16 amino acids. The V end lost 4 bases, the J end lost 1 base, and 17 bases lay between the germline ends. Germline V lookup: CDR1 LGHNA, CDR2 YNFKEQ.

The rearrangement uses TRBV21-1 and TRBJ2-1; no check of the table's D call, TRBD2, against the DNA was made. TRBV21-1 is marked as a pseudogene. The CDR3 spans 16 residues. The CDR3 loop is CASSKELAGGKNEQFF. CDR3 coding DNA: TGTGCCAGCAGCAAAGAGTTAGCGGGAGGGAAAAATGAGCAGTTCTTC.

The rearrangement joins TRBV2 to TRBJ1-1, with D hard to call. The CDR3 contains 12 residues. The V gene lost 7 bases and the J gene lost 1 base, with 7 bases spanning the gap. The germline V gene has CDR1 SNHLY and CDR2 FYNNEI. CDR3: CASTPWNTEAFF. CDR3 DNA: TGTGCCAGCACCCCATGGAACACTGAAGCTTTCTTT. Together with reference TRBV2 and TRBJ1-1, the CDR3 gives the full variable domain: EPEVTQTPSHQVTQMGQEVILRCVPISNHLYFYWYRQILGQKVEFLVSFYNNEISEKSEIFDDQFSVERPDGSNFTLKIRSTKLEDSAMYFCASTPWNTEAFFGQGTRLTVV.

The chain combines TRBV27 with TRBJ2-3; 7 nucleotides match TRBD2. CDR3 length: 16 amino acids. Per the germline V gene, CDR1 is MNHEY and CDR2 is SMNVEV (reference sequence). Trimming at V came to 3 bases and at J to 1 base, leaving 7 bases not matched to a gene. CDR3 sequence: CASSFRGRGGTDTQYF. The CDR3 DNA reads TGTGCCAGCAGTTTTCGCGGGAGAGGGGGCACAGATACGCAGTATTTT.

The chain combines TRBV14 with TRBJ2-1; 12 nucleotides agree with TRBD2. CDR1 is SGHDN, CDR2 FVKESK, per germline. The CDR3 is 16 residues long. With V trimmed by 0 bases and J by 7 bases, 4 bases remained unmatched. The CDR3 is CASSQERLAGVNEQFF. The CDR3 nucleotides read TGTGCCAGCAGCCAAGAACGACTAGCGGGAGTGAATGAGCAGTTCTTC.

This clone was observed once. J is TRBJ1-5 and V is TRBV5-6; D is uncertain. This CDR3 is built from 14 residues. In germline, CDR1 is SGHDT, CDR2 YYEEEE. V was cut by 3 bases and J by 3 bases, with 10 bases left in between. CDR3 in DNA: TGTGCCAGCAGCTCCGGACGGATCAATCAGCCCCAGCATTTT. It specifies CASSSGRINQPQHF.

The chain carries TRBV24-1 and TRBJ2-1, with 7 bases aligning to TRBD1. The CDR3 is 16 amino acids. Trimming took 3 bases from V and 0 from J; bases not matched to a gene: 4. Looked up from germline, CDR1 is KGHDR and CDR2 is SFDVKD. As DNA, the CDR3 is TGTGCCACCAGTGATGGGACAGCTTACTCCTACAATGAGCAGTTCTTC. This codes for CATSDGTAYSYNEQFF.

A few counts support this clone. The chain recombines TRBV6-5 with TRBJ2-1; 8 positions agree with TRBD1. Per germline, CDR1 MNHEY and CDR2 SVGAGI. V was pared by 5 bases and J by 4 bases, with 7 bases of the junction left unmatched. CDR3 length: 15 amino acids. The CDR3 region is CASSNRDRHYNEQFF. The CDR3 DNA reads as TGTGCCAGCAGTAACCGGGACAGGCATTACAATGAGCAGTTCTTC.

V and J are TRBV10-2 and TRBJ2-5; 7 bases fit TRBD2. The CDR3 spans 16 residues. Germline CDR1 WSHSY, CDR2 SAAADI. The V gene end was trimmed by 6 bases and the J gene end by 1 base; junction bases not matched to a gene: 11. As DNA, the CDR3 is TGCGCCAGCAGGGGTTTAGCGGGCCTTGTCCAAGAGACCCAGTACTTC. Translated: CASRGLAGLVQETQYF.

The chain is built from TRBV19 and TRBJ2-7; no reliable D call. CDR1 and CDR2 from the germline V gene are LNHDA and SQIVND (reference sequence). V dropped 3 bases and J dropped 0 bases, with 12 bases sitting between them. This CDR3 is built from 15 residues. The CDR3 DNA reads as TGTGCCAGTAGTATGGACGGGTCGGGCTCCTACGAGCAGTACTTC. Amino acid sequence: CASSMDGSGSYEQYF.

About this clone itself: Different DNA sequences within this sample yield the same CDR3. The V call is TRBV3-1 (or the pseudogene TRBV3-2), the J call TRBJ1-1, with D possibly matching TRBD1 (6 bases). The V end lost 3 bases, the J end lost 5 bases, and 10 bases lay between the germline ends. This CDR3 region has 13 residues. The germline gives CDR1 LGHDT, CDR2 YNNKEL (reference sequence). CDR3 DNA: TGTGCCAGCAGCCAGGGGGCAGGGACTGAAGCTTTCTTT. Translating it yields CASSQGAGTEAFF.

In this sample, this clone turned up a few times. Other DNA sequences from this sample encode an identical CDR3 as well. The chain couples TRBV11-3 to TRBJ2-1; D remains ambiguous. Germline CDR1 SGHNT, CDR2 YENEEA. V lost 3 bases and J lost 2, with 8 bases in between. This CDR3 contains 14 residues. CDR3: CASSLGRTYNEQFF. DNA of the CDR3: TGTGCCAGCAGCTTGGGTAGGACCTACAATGAGCAGTTCTTC.

The chain is built from TRBV2 and TRBJ1-2; 8 bases agree with TRBD1. Germline V CDR1 and CDR2: SNHLY, FYNNEI. V lost 0 bases and J lost 5; bases outside the gene matches: 5. The length of the CDR3 is 15 residues. The CDR3 region is CASSEALQGAYGYTF. DNA of the CDR3: TGTGCCAGCAGTGAAGCGCTTCAGGGGGCGTATGGCTACACCTTC.

The table lists this clone with a count of one. J is TRBJ1-2 and V is TRBV14; D is unclear. The V and J ends lost 4 bases and 3 bases respectively, with 15 bases between them. Germline CDR1 SGHDN, CDR2 FVKESK. The CDR3 consists of 15 residues. The CDR3 loop is CASSRSSGADYGYTF. DNA of the CDR3: TGTGCCAGCAGCCGGTCGAGCGGAGCGGACTATGGCTACACCTTC.

The rearrangement uses TRBV6-2 or TRBV6-3 and TRBJ2-2; D possibly uses TRBD1 or TRBD2 (5 bases each). With 6 bases removed from V and 7 bases from J, the gap between germline ends came to 24 bases. Germline CDR1 is MNHEY and CDR2 is SVGEGT. The CDR3 extends over 17 amino acids. The CDR3 sequence: CASSREGPGLSGGELFF. The DNA for the CDR3 is TGTGCCAGCAGCCGAGAGGGACCAGGGTTAAGTGGCGGGGAGCTGTTTTTT.